These 17 T cell receptor beta chains originate from one sample sequenced in a study of siplizumab effects on memory and regulatory T cells. Repertoires were generated with immunoSEQ multiplex PCR, while TCRdb's copy carries only in-frame clones and drops some. There are about 100,000 clones in the sample; roughly 90% occur only once, and more than 0.95% lies in the top ten. Sequencing used CD4+ T cells sorted from blood. The source of these receptors is a human donor in good health.

J is TRBJ2-2 and V is TRBV6-1, with TRBD2 identical over 10 bases. With V trimmed by 7 bases and J by 4 bases, 6 bases remained unmatched. The CDR3 sequence is 15 residues long. From germline, CDR1 is MNHNS and CDR2 SASEGT. CDR3 sequence (DNA): TGTGCCAGCAACCAGCGGGAGGGTCTCACCGGGGAGCTGTTTTTT. It encodes CASNQREGLTGELFF.

The chain carries TRBV6-1 and TRBJ2-7; possible D gene TRBD2, 6 bases. In germline, CDR1 is MNHNS, CDR2 SASEGT. This CDR3 region has 15 residues. V was clipped by 2 bases and J by 6 bases, with 17 bases between them. DNA of the CDR3: TGTGCCAGCAGTGAAAATCCCCTAGCGTCCGCCGAGCAGTACTTC. This gives the protein CASSENPLASAEQYF.

V usage is TRBV14 and J usage is TRBJ1-2; D gene ambiguous. Trimming took off 1 base at V and 4 bases at J, with 16 bases between the two ends. This CDR3 has 16 amino acids. CDR1 and CDR2 (germline): SGHDN, FVKESK. The CDR3 region is CASSQVGGQVSYGYTF. CDR3 nucleotide sequence: TGTGCCAGCAGCCAAGTAGGAGGCCAAGTCAGCTATGGCTACACCTTC.

The genes are TRBV11-3 and TRBJ2-3; D not certain. This CDR3 has 13 amino acids. Trimming took off 0 bases at V and 3 bases at J, with 4 bases between the two ends. Germline V gene lookup returns CDR1 SGHNT and CDR2 YENEEA. The CDR3 here is CASSLDVTDTQYF. The CDR3 DNA reads TGTGCCAGCAGCTTAGATGTTACAGATACGCAGTATTTT.

The rearrangement uses TRBV5-1 and TRBJ2-1; 10 bases are a match to TRBD2. The CDR3 spans 15 residues. The germline V gene has CDR1 SGHRS and CDR2 YFSETQ. V was pared by 0 bases and J by 6 bases, with 3 bases of the junction left unmatched. The CDR3 nucleotides are TGCGCCAGCAGCTTGGTAGCGGGAGGAGGCAATGAGCAGTTCTTC. Protein product: CASSLVAGGGNEQFF.

This clone has just one count. The genes are TRBV6-5 and TRBJ2-7, with TRBD2 matching 9 bases. Germline values: CDR1 MNHEY, CDR2 SVGAGI. The length of the CDR3 is 13 residues. Trimming cost V 8 bases and J 2 bases; bases outside gene matches: 4. The CDR3 loop is CASGLAGAYEQYF. The CDR3 nucleotides are TGTGCCAGCGGATTAGCGGGAGCCTACGAGCAGTACTTC.

This chain uses TRBV9 with TRBJ2-3; no reliable D call. The V gene's germline CDR1 is SGDLS and CDR2 YYNGEE. V was pared by 4 bases and J by 7 bases, with 16 bases between. The CDR3 length is 14 residues. The CDR3 loop is CASSPDIPANTQYF. The CDR3 nucleotides are TGTGCCAGCAGCCCAGACATCCCGGCGAATACGCAGTATTTT.

This chain uses TRBV29-1 with TRBJ1-2; 8 bases agree with TRBD1. Looked up from germline, CDR1 is SQVTM and CDR2 is ANQGSEA. This CDR3 has 15 residues. J was trimmed by 3 bases and V by 6 bases; bases with no gene match: 12. The DNA of the CDR3 is TGCAGCGTCCGTGACAGGGGAGCTCCGGACTATGGCTACACCTTC. Protein: CSVRDRGAPDYGYTF.

The genes are TRBV5-6 and TRBJ1-1; D is unclear. V shed 2 bases and J shed 0 bases, with 11 bases lying between them. Germline values: CDR1 SGHDT, CDR2 YYEEEE. This CDR3 is 15 amino acids long. DNA for the CDR3: TGTGCCAGCAGCTTTAATTATAGAGTGAACACTGAAGCTTTCTTT. Protein product: CASSFNYRVNTEAFF.

The chain uses TRBV28 and TRBJ2-3; the D is unclear. The CDR3 totals 15 residues. The V and J ends lost 6 bases and 1 base respectively, with 14 bases between them. Germline V gene sequence: CDR1 MDHEN, CDR2 SYDVKM. The CDR3 bases are TGTGCCAGCAGGACTTTTCAAGGGCGCACAGATACGCAGTATTTT. Translated: CASRTFQGRTDTQYF.

This rearrangement joins TRBV5-6 to TRBJ1-3, with D perhaps TRBD1 (6 bases). Germline V gene lookup returns CDR1 SGHDT and CDR2 YYEEEE. There are 15 residues in the CDR3. Trimming shortened V by 2 bases and J by 5 bases, and 14 bases separated the two germline ends. The CDR3 DNA follows: TGTGCCAGCAGCTTACCCCGTGGACAGCGAAACACCATATATTTT. Translating gives CASSLPRGQRNTIYF. The complete variable domain, with remaining parts taken from reference TRBV5-6 and TRBJ1-3, reads DAGVTQSPTHLIKTRGQQVTLRCSPKSGHDTVSWYQQALGQGPQFIFQYYEEEERQRGNFPDRFSGHQFPNYSSELNVNALLLGDSALYLCASSLPRGQRNTIYFGEGSWLTVV.

V is TRBV10-2 and J is TRBJ2-3; D is possibly TRBD1 (6 bases). Germline V lookup: CDR1 WSHSY, CDR2 SAAADI. Trimming removed 6 bases at V and 2 bases at J, with 15 bases between. This CDR3 has 15 amino acids. The CDR3 reads CASRFRDTHTDTQYF. The CDR3 coding sequence is TGCGCCAGCAGATTCCGGGACACCCACACAGATACGCAGTATTTT.

J is TRBJ2-3 and V is TRBV10-1; D possibly corresponds to TRBD2 (6 bases). CDR3 length: 15 amino acids. V shed 0 bases and J shed 2 bases, with 9 bases lying between them. Germline V gene data show CDR1 as WNHNN and CDR2 as SYGVQD (reference sequence). The CDR3, as DNA: TGCGCCAGCAGTGAGTCTGCGGGATCCACAGATACGCAGTATTTT. As protein: CASSESAGSTDTQYF.

This chain links TRBV18 with TRBJ2-7, with TRBD1 matching 7 bases. V was clipped by 8 bases and J by 0 bases; unmatched bases: 7. The CDR3 runs 14 residues. Germline V gene lookup returns CDR1 KGHSH and CDR2 LQKENI. The CDR3 protein is CASSGQDFSYEQYF. The CDR3 DNA reads TGTGCCAGCAGCGGACAGGATTTCTCCTACGAGCAGTACTTC.

The chain has TRBV4-1 and TRBJ2-4; D might be TRBD1 or TRBD2, each matching 5 bases. Germline assignment: CDR1 MGHRA and CDR2 YSYEKL. With 0 bases removed from V and 2 bases from J, the gap between germline ends came to 14 bases. The CDR3 is 17 amino acids. The chain's CDR3 is CASSQEMSGASKNIQYF. As DNA, the CDR3 is TGCGCCAGCAGCCAAGAGATGTCCGGGGCGTCCAAAAACATTCAGTACTTC.

The chain uses TRBV28 and TRBJ2-7; possibly TRBD1 or TRBD2 for D (6 bases each). Germline V gives CDR1 MDHEN, CDR2 SYDVKM. This CDR3 is 13 amino acids long. V was trimmed by 8 bases and J by 4 bases, leaving 15 bases between them. Written as DNA, the CDR3 is TGTGCCAGCGGGGGGACACCTAAATACGAGCAGTACTTC. This codes for CASGGTPKYEQYF. Combining the CDR3 with reference TRBV28 and TRBJ2-7 gives the whole variable domain DVKVTQSSRYLVKRTGEKVFLECVQDMDHENMFWYRQDPGLGLRLIYFSYDVKMKEKGDIPEGYSVSREKKERFSLILESASTNQTSMYLCASGGTPKYEQYFGPGTRLTVT.

V and J are TRBV27 and TRBJ2-7, with a weak D call TRBD1 (5 bases). CDR1 is MNHEY and CDR2 is SMNVEV in the germline V gene (reference sequence). The V end lost 6 bases, the J end lost 0 bases, and 15 bases lay between the germline ends. CDR3 length equals 15 residues. The CDR3 DNA is TGTGCCAGCAGAAAATTAGGCAGGGACTCCTACGAGCAGTACTTC. Translation: CASRKLGRDSYEQYF.